The 20 T cell receptor beta chains listed next were all sequenced from one sample in a study of identical twins. Using its own MiXCR run on the 5' RACE reads, TCRdb lists one record per CDR3 protein. The sample has around 1.7 million distinct CDR3 sequences, less than 40% seen once. Material for sequencing was cord blood. All receptors come from a newborn girl in good health.

A few counts support this clonotype. This chain connects TRBV12-3 or TRBV12-4 to TRBJ1-6; D perhaps matches TRBD1 (6 bases). The CDR3 is 16 amino acids. Deletions cut 2 bases from V and 8 bases from J, with 16 bases between. The CDR3 protein is CASSLSGALQYSPLHF. The DNA of the CDR3 is TGTGCCAGCAGTTTATCGGGGGCTCTACAGTATTCACCCCTCCACTTT.

This clonotype has a handful of counts. The rearrangement uses TRBV10-3 and TRBJ2-1; TRBD2 aligns across 9 bases. CDR1 ENHRY and CDR2 SYGVKD come from the germline V gene. The V segment lost 6 bases and the J segment 7 bases; nucleotides outside the gene matches: 10. The length of the CDR3 is 15 residues. As DNA, the CDR3 is TGTGCCATCAGGGGAATAGCGGGGGCCGGGAATGAGCAGTTCTTC. The encoded protein is CAIRGIAGAGNEQFF.

This rearrangement joins TRBV11-2 to TRBJ1-6; tentatively, D is TRBD1 (6 bases). The V end lost 7 bases, the J end lost 7 bases, and 23 bases lay between the germline ends. The CDR3 length is 17 residues. CDR1 SGHAT and CDR2 FQNNGV come from the germline V gene. The CDR3 reads CASTHTVKTGRNSPLHF. In DNA, the CDR3 is TGTGCCAGCACCCACACCGTAAAAACAGGGAGGAATTCACCCCTCCACTTT.

The genes are TRBV2 and TRBJ2-7, with TRBD1 matching over 8 bases. The germline V gene has CDR1 SNHLY and CDR2 FYNNEI. The CDR3 is 15 residues long. V lost 1 base, J lost 3 bases, and 5 bases stayed unmatched. The CDR3 region has the DNA TGTGCCAGCAGTGAAGGGACAGGGAGCCTCTACGAGCAGTACTTC. It encodes CASSEGTGSLYEQYF.

The rearrangement links TRBV2 to TRBJ2-1, with TRBD2 identical over 8 bases. CDR3 length: 11 amino acids. The germline V gene has CDR1 SNHLY and CDR2 FYNNEI. The ends lost 7 bases at V and 15 bases at J; junction bases unmatched: 8. This CDR3 reads CASNTGLGPFF. The DNA for the CDR3 is TGTGCCAGCAATACGGGACTAGGTCCGTTCTTC.

This clonotype was counted between two and nine times. The gene calls are TRBV7-6 and TRBJ2-1; 10 bases are shared with TRBD2. The V gene end was trimmed by 3 bases and the J gene end by 8 bases; junction bases not matched to a gene: 7. Germline V gene data show CDR1 as SGHVS and CDR2 as FNYEAQ. The CDR3 loop spans 15 amino acids. The CDR3 sequence is CASSLSLAGVYEQFF. DNA of the CDR3: TGTGCCAGCAGCTTGTCTCTAGCGGGGGTCTATGAGCAGTTCTTC.

This clonotype has ten or more counts. This rearrangement joins TRBV12-3 or TRBV12-4 to TRBJ2-7; D is perhaps TRBD2 (6 bases). V shed 6 bases and J shed 7 bases, with 13 bases lying between them. There are 12 residues in the CDR3. The CDR3 spells CASRLGRKEQYF. DNA for the CDR3: TGTGCCAGCAGGCTGGGGAGGAAGGAGCAGTACTTC.

The chain carries TRBV28 and TRBJ2-1; D is ambiguous. Germline assignment: CDR1 MDHEN and CDR2 SYDVKM. The CDR3 length is 15 residues. V gave up 3 bases and J gave up 0 bases, with 9 bases separating them. The CDR3 is CASSFKASSYNEQFF. In DNA, the CDR3 is TGTGCCAGCAGTTTCAAGGCGAGCTCCTACAATGAGCAGTTCTTC.

The chain employs TRBV9 and TRBJ2-7; TRBD2 matches 9 bases. The length of the CDR3 is 16 residues. The junction had 4 bases not matched to a gene; V was cut back by 0 bases and J by 0 bases. Germline CDR1 SGDLS, CDR2 YYNGEE. In nucleotides, the CDR3 is TGTGCCAGCAGCGTAGGTCCTAGCGGGACCTCCTACGAGCAGTACTTC. Its protein is CASSVGPSGTSYEQYF.

This clonotype came up many times. The chain links TRBV12-3 or TRBV12-4 to TRBJ1-2; D not certain. The CDR3 sequence is 15 residues long. The V end lost 6 bases, the J end lost 8 bases, and 22 bases lay between the germline ends. This chain's CDR3 is CASSRPWEDSAGYTF. Here the CDR3 DNA reads TGTGCCAGCAGCCGACCTTGGGAGGATTCGGCCGGCTACACCTTC.

A word on this clonotype: This may stem from a read error, because a much larger clone lies one nucleotide away. This chain joins TRBV6-5 and TRBJ2-7; D call uncertain. The CDR3 consists of 14 residues. V was clipped by 1 base and J by 0 bases, with 7 bases between them. The germline CDR1 and CDR2 sequences are MNHEY and SVGAGI. The CDR3 DNA follows: TGTGCCAGCAGTTACTTCCAGAGCTCCTACGAGCAGTACTTC. Translated: CASSYFQSSYEQYF.

The V call is TRBV27, the J call TRBJ2-1; D tentatively fits TRBD1 or TRBD2 (6 bases each). CDR1 and CDR2 from the germline V gene are MNHEY and SMNVEV (reference sequence). V lost 3 bases to trimming and J lost 13 bases, with 16 bases between them. The CDR3 is made up of 13 amino acids. CDR3 amino acids: CASSFSRGETQFF. The CDR3 bases are TGTGCCAGCAGTTTCTCAAGGGGGGAGACCCAGTTCTTC.

This clonotype has ten or more counts. The chain is built from TRBV5-1 and TRBJ2-1, with 9 positions matching TRBD2. The CDR3 is 16 amino acids. V lost 3 bases and J lost 0; bases outside the gene matches: 4. Germline CDR1 reads SGHRS; CDR2 reads YFSETQ. The CDR3: CASSYLAGSSYNEQFF. The CDR3 DNA is TGCGCCAGCAGCTACCTAGCGGGGAGCTCCTACAATGAGCAGTTCTTC. The whole variable domain, remainder taken from reference TRBV5-1 and TRBJ2-1, is KAGVTQTPRYLIKTRGQQVTLSCSPISGHRSVSWYQQTPGQGLQFLFEYFSETQRNKGNFPGRFSGRQFSNSRSEMNVSTLELGDSALYLCASSYLAGSSYNEQFFGPGTRLTVL.

V gene TRBV6-1 combines with J gene TRBJ1-5; 8 bases map to TRBD1. The CDR3 is made up of 16 amino acids. CDR1 and CDR2 (germline): MNHNS, SASEGT. With 9 bases clipped from V and 1 base from J, the junction kept 11 bases outside the gene matches. The CDR3 DNA reads TGTGCCAGTCAGATCCAGGGGGCACGAAGCAATCAGCCCCAGCATTTT. Protein: CASQIQGARSNQPQHF.

A note on this clonotype: One end of the junction fails to match germline, which may point to a read error. This chain uses TRBV6-2 or TRBV6-3 with TRBJ2-6; D possibly corresponds to TRBD1 (5 bases). Germline V gene data show CDR1 as MNHEY and CDR2 as SVGEGT. This CDR3 spans 15 amino acids. CDR3 DNA sequence: TGTGCCAGCACCCACAGGAGCTCTGGGACCAACGTCCTGACTTTC. It translates to CASTHRSSGTNVLTF.

V usage is TRBV9 and J usage is TRBJ2-7; D tentatively reads TRBD1 or TRBD2 (7 bases each). V lost 0 bases to trimming and J lost 7 bases, with 23 bases between them. The CDR3 covers 17 residues. Per germline, CDR1 SGDLS and CDR2 YYNGEE. The CDR3 nucleotides are TGTGCCAGCAGCGTAGGGGGGGGGATGACAGGGTACAATGAGCAGTACTTC. It yields the protein CASSVGGGMTGYNEQYF.

This clonotype was recorded many times. V is TRBV20-1 and J is TRBJ2-5; D unresolved. Trimming took 1 base from V and 5 from J, leaving 2 bases between them. The germline V gene has CDR1 DFQATT and CDR2 SNEGSKA (reference sequence). The CDR3 loop spans 10 amino acids. CDR3 coding DNA: TGCAGTGCTAGAGCGGAGACCCAGTACTTC. This sequence encodes CSARAETQYF.

The V and J genes are TRBV29-1 and TRBJ1-2; D is perhaps TRBD1 (5 bases). Between the trimmed V and J ends, which lost 4 bases and 4 bases, there was a span of 22 bases. The CDR3 spans 16 residues. Germline lookup yields CDR1 SQVTM and CDR2 ANQGSEA. The CDR3 coding sequence is TGCAGCGTTGCATCCGGGGCAGTTTCGACGGGCTATGGCTACACCTTC. Protein: CSVASGAVSTGYGYTF.

This CDR3 is CASGLVRERGSSYNEQFF. The DNA of the CDR3 is TGTGCTAGTGGTTTGGTAAGAGAGCGGGGTTCCTCCTACAATGAGCAGTTCTTC. This chain links TRBV12-5 with TRBJ2-1, with 7 positions matching TRBD2. CDR3 length: 18 amino acids. V was pared by 0 bases and J by 0 bases, with 8 bases of the junction left unmatched. The germline gives CDR1 LGHNT, CDR2 FRNRAP.

This clonotype was seen only a few times. V and J are TRBV27 and TRBJ1-2; 7 positions match TRBD1. Germline lookup yields CDR1 MNHEY and CDR2 SMNVEV (reference sequence). This CDR3 has 13 residues. After removal of 7 bases from V and 3 bases from J, the junction contained 5 bases not matched to a gene. The CDR3 protein is CASTAQGHYGYTF. The DNA of the CDR3 is TGTGCCAGCACCGCACAGGGGCACTATGGCTACACCTTC.